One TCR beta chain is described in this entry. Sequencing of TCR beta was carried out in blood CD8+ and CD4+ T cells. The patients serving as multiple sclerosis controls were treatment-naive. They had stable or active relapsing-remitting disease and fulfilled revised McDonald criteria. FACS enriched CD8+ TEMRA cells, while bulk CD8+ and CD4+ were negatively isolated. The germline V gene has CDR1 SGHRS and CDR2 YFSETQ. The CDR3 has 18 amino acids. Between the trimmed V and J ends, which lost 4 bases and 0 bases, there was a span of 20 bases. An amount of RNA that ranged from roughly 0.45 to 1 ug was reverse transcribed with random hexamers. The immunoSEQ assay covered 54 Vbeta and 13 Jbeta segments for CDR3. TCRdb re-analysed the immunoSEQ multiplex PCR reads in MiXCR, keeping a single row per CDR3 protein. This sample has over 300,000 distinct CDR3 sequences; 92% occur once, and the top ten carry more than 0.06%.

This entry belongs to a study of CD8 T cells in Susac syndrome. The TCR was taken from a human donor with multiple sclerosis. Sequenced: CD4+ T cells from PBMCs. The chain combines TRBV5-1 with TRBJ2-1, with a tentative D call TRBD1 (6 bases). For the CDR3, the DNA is TGCGCCAGCAGCCCCCAGCCAGGGGCGGACCCCTCCTACAATGAGCAGTTCTTC. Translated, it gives CASSPQPGADPSYNEQFF.